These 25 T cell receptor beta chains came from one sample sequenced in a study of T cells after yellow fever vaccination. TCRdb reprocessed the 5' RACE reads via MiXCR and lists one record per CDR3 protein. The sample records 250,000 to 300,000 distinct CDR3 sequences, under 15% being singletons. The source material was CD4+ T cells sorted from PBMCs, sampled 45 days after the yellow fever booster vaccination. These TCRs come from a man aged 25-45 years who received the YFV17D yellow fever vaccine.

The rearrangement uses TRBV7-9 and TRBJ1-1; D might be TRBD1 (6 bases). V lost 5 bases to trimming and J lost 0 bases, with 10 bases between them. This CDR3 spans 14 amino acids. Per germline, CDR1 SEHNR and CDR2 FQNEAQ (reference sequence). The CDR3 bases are TGTGCCAGCAGCAAACAGGGATTGAACACTGAAGCTTTCTTT. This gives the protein CASSKQGLNTEAFF.

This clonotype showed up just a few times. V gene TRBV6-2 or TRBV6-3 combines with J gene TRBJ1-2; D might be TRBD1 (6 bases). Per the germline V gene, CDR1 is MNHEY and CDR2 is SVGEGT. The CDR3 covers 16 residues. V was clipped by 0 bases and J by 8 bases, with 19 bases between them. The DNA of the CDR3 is TGTGCCAGCAGTTACTCAATGGACAGCCGGCTGATGGGCTACACCTTC. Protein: CASSYSMDSRLMGYTF.

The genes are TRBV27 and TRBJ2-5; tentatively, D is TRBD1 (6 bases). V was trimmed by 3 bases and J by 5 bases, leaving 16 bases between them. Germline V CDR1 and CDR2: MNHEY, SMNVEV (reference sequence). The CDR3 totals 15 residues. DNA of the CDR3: TGTGCCAGCAGTTTTCAGGGGCGCCTCGGGGAGACCCAGTACTTC. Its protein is CASSFQGRLGETQYF.

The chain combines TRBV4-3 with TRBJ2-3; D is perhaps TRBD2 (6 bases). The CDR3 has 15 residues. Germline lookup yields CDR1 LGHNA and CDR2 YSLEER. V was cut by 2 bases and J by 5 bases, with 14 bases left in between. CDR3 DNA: TGCGCCAGCAGCCAAAATAGTCGGGAGCTAGATACGCAGTATTTT. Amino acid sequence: CASSQNSRELDTQYF.

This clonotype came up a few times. CDR3 loop: CSAWGPGQGGGEQFF. The CDR3 bases are TGCAGTGCATGGGGCCCGGGACAGGGGGGCGGGGAGCAGTTCTTC. V and J are TRBV20-1 and TRBJ2-1; TRBD1 agrees at 11 bases. The V and J ends lost 6 bases and 10 bases, in that order; junction bases with no gene match: 14. In germline, CDR1 is DFQATT, CDR2 SNEGSKA (reference sequence). The CDR3 sequence is 15 residues long.

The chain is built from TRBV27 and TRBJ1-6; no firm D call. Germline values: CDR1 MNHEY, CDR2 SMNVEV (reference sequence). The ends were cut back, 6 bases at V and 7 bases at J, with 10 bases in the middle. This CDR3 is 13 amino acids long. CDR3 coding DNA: TGTGCCAGCAGGCCCCTTTTGAATTCACCCCTCCACTTT. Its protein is CASRPLLNSPLHF.

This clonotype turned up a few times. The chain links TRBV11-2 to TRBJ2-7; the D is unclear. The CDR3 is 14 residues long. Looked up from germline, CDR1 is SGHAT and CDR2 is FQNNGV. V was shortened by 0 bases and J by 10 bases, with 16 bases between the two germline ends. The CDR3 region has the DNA TGTGCCAGCAGCTTAGACGCTGAGCACCTCGGACAGTACTTC. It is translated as CASSLDAEHLGQYF.

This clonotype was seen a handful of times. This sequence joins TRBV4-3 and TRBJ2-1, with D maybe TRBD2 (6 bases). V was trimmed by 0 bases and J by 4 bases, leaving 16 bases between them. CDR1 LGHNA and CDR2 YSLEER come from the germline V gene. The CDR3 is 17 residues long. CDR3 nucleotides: TGCGCCAGCAGCCAAGATTGGGGGGATAGCGGATACAATGAGCAGTTCTTC. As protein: CASSQDWGDSGYNEQFF.

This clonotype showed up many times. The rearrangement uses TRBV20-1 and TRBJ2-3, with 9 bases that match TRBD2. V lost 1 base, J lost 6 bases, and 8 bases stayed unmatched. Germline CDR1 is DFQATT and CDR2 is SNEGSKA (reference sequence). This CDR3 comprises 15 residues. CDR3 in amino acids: CSARVMREGLDTQYF. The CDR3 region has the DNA TGCAGTGCTAGAGTCATGCGGGAGGGCCTTGATACGCAGTATTTT.

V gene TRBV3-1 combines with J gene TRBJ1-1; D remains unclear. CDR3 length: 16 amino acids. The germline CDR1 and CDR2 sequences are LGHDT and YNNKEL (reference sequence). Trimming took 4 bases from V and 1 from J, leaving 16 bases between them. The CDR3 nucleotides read TGTGCCAGCAGCCTCAAGGGTGACCTCAGGAACACTGAAGCTTTCTTT. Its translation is CASSLKGDLRNTEAFF.

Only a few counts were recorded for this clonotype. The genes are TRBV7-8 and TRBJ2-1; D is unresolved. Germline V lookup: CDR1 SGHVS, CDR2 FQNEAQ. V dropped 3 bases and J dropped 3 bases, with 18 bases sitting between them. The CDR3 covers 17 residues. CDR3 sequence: CASSFPKRQRSYNEQFF. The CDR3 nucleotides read TGTGCCAGCAGCTTCCCCAAACGCCAGAGAAGCTACAATGAGCAGTTCTTC.

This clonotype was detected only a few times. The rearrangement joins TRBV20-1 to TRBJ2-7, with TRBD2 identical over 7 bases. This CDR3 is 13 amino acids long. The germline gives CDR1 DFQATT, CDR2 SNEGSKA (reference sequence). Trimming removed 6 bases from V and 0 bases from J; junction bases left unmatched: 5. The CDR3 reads CSAGRTNSYEQYF. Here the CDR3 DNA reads TGCAGTGCCGGGAGGACTAACTCCTACGAGCAGTACTTC.

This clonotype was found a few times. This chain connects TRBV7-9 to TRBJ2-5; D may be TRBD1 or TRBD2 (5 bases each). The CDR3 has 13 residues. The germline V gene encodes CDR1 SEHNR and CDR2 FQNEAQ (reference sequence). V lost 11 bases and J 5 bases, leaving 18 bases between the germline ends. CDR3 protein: CAGDVAVGETQYF. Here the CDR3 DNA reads TGTGCCGGGGACGTTGCCGTTGGCGAGACCCAGTACTTC.

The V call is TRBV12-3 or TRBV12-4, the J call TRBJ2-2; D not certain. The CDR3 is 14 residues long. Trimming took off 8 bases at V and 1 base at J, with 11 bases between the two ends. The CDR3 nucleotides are TGTGCCAGCGTTAGGACCCGGAACACCGGGGAGCTGTTTTTT. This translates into CASVRTRNTGELFF.

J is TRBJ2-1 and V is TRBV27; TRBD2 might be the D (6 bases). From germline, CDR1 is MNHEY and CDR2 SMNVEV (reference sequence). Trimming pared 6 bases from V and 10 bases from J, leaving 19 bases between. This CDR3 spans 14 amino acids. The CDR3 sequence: CASRVMGGVGEQFF. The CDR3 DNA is TGTGCCAGCAGGGTAATGGGAGGAGTTGGGGAGCAGTTCTTC.

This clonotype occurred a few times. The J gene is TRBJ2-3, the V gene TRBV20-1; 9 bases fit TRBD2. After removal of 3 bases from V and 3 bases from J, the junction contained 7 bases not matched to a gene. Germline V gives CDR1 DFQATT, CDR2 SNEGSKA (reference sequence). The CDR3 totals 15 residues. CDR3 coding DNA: TGCAGTGCTAGGGTGGCGCGGGAGGGAACAGATACGCAGTATTTT. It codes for CSARVAREGTDTQYF.

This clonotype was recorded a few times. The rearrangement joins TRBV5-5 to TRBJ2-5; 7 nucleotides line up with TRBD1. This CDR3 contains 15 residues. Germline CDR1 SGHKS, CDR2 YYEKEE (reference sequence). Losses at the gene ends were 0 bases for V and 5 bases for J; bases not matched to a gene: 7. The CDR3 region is CASSLVLGGQETQYF. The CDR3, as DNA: TGTGCCAGCAGCTTGGTACTAGGGGGCCAGGAGACCCAGTACTTC.

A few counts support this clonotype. As DNA, the CDR3 is TGCAGTGCCACAACTAGCGGGAGGATGAATGAGCAGTTCTTC. It codes for CSATTSGRMNEQFF. This sequence joins TRBV20-1 and TRBJ2-1, with 12 bases aligning to TRBD2. There are 14 residues in the CDR3. J was trimmed by 7 bases and V by 6 bases; bases with no gene match: 7. Looked up from germline, CDR1 is DFQATT and CDR2 is SNEGSKA (reference sequence).

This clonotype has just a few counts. The CDR3 DNA follows: TGTGCCACCAGTGACCCCGGACCCTTCGGAGATACGCAGTATTTT. This encodes CATSDPGPFGDTQYF. V and J are TRBV24-1 and TRBJ2-3; unclear D gene. The germline V and J ends were trimmed by 4 bases and 5 bases, with 15 bases remaining between them. The CDR3 sequence is 15 residues long. Germline V gene data show CDR1 as KGHDR and CDR2 as SFDVKD.

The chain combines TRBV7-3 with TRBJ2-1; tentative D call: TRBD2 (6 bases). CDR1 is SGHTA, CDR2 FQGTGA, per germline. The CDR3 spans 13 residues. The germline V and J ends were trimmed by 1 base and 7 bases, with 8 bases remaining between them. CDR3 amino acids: CASSLIADNEQFF. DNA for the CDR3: TGTGCCAGCAGCTTAATAGCGGATAATGAGCAGTTCTTC.

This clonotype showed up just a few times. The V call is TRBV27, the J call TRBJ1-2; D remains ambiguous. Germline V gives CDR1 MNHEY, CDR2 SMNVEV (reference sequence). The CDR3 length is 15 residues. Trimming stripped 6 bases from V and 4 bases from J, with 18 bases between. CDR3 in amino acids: CASRPSNPAGYGYTF. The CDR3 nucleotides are TGTGCCAGCAGACCTTCCAACCCCGCTGGCTATGGCTACACCTTC.

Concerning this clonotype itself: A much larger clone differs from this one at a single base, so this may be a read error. This chain's CDR3 is CASSYQRAISYEQYF. The CDR3 DNA sequence: TGTGCCAGCAGTTACCAACGAGCGATCAGCTACGAGCAGTACTTC. The chain is built from TRBV6-5 and TRBJ2-7; no clear D gene. Germline loops: CDR1 MNHEY, CDR2 SVGAGI. The V and J ends lost 2 bases and 3 bases respectively, with 14 bases between them. CDR3 length: 15 residues.

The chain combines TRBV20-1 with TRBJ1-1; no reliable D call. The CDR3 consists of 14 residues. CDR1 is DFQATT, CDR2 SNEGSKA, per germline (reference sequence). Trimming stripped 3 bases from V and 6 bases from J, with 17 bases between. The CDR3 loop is CSARYLQKKAEAFF. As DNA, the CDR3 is TGCAGTGCTAGGTACCTACAGAAAAAAGCTGAAGCTTTCTTT.

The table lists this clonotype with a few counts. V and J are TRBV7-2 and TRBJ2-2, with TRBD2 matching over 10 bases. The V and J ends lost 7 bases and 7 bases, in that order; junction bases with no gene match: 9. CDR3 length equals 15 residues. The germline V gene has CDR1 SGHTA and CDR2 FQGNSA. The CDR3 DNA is TGTGCCAGCACTCCTAGCGGGAGTAGAAACGGGGAGCTGTTTTTT. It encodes CASTPSGSRNGELFF.

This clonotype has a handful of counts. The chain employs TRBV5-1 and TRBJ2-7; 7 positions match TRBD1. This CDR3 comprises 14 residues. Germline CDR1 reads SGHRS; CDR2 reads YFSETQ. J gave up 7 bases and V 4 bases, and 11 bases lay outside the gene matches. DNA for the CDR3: TGCGCCAGCAGCACGGAACAGGGGTTTTGGGAGCAGTACTTC. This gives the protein CASSTEQGFWEQYF.